The rows below give T cell receptor beta chains drawn from one sample of a study of blood T cell repertoires in COVID-19. Only in-frame clones appear in the TCRdb table, and some are missing; sequencing was by immunoSEQ multiplex PCR. The sample carries 150,000 to 250,000 clones, 79% recorded once. The sequenced material came from peripheral blood. The receptors were gathered from a woman between 40 and 55 years old with COVID-19, enrolled during active disease. CDR3s include the opening cysteine and the closing phenylalanine or tryptophan. Fields, in order: D gene, clone size, J gene, V gene, CDR3 protein, CDR3 DNA. A D gene is named only where the DNA matches it firmly. The listing skips clone size in some rows; elsewhere it reads once, few, many or a size class.

.	.	TRBJ1-1	TRBV3-1/TRBV3-2	CASSQEAARGSNTEAFF	TGTGCCAGCAGCCAAGAAGCGGCGAGGGGGTCAAACACTGAAGCTTTCTTT
.	.	TRBJ2-7	TRBV3-1/TRBV3-2	CASSQLIDSYEQYF	TGTGCCAGCAGCCAGCTTATAGATTCCTACGAGCAGTACTTC
.	.	TRBJ1-2	TRBV30	CAWSGGNYGYTF	TGTGCCTGGAGTGGAGGGAACTATGGCTACACCTTC
TRBD2	.	TRBJ2-2	TRBV4-1	CASSQDGLAGNTGELFF	TGCGCCAGCAGCCAAGATGGCCTAGCGGGGAACACCGGGGAGCTGTTTTTT
TRBD2	.	TRBJ2-7	TRBV30	CACASGLSYEQYF	TGTGCCTGTGCTAGCGGGCTTTCCTACGAGCAGTACTTC
TRBD1	once	TRBJ1-2	TRBV4-2	CASSQGPGTGHYGYTF	TGTGCCAGCAGCCAGGGTCCTGGGACAGGGCACTATGGCTACACCTTC
.	.	TRBJ1-5	TRBV3-1/TRBV3-2	CASSQDTTGSQPQHF	TGTGCCAGCAGCCAAGATACTACAGGGTCTCAGCCCCAGCATTTT
TRBD1	.	TRBJ1-4	TRBV9	CASSVALRTGYDEKLFF	TGTGCCAGCAGCGTAGCCCTCCGGACAGGGTATGATGAAAAACTGTTTTTT
TRBD1	.	TRBJ2-5	TRBV7-2	CASSSRDSQETQYF	TGTGCCAGCAGCTCCCGGGACAGCCAAGAGACCCAGTACTTC
TRBD2	.	TRBJ2-5	TRBV29-1	CSVEGGLAGNQETQYF	TGCAGCGTTGAAGGGGGACTAGCGGGGAACCAAGAGACCCAGTACTTC
TRBD1	.	TRBJ1-2	TRBV30	CAYKQQGAEKHGYTF	TGTGCCTATAAACAACAGGGGGCGGAAAAGCATGGCTACACCTTC
.	.	TRBJ1-1	TRBV18	CASSQGLNTEAFF	TGTGCCAGCTCACAAGGACTTAACACTGAAGCTTTCTTT
TRBD2	few	TRBJ2-7	TRBV7-2	CASGLAGPYEQYF	TGTGCCAGCGGACTAGCGGGACCCTACGAGCAGTACTTC
TRBD2	few	TRBJ2-3	TRBV4-1	CASSQDRAGGRRQYF	TGCGCCAGCAGCCAAGATAGGGCGGGGGGCCGGAGGCAGTATTTT
.	few	TRBJ1-2	TRBV2	CASSLRGQGGYTF	TGTGCCAGCAGTCTCAGGGGTCAGGGGGGCTACACCTTC
TRBD1	many	TRBJ1-2	TRBV5-5	CASSWTGDNYGYTF	TGTGCCAGCAGCTGGACAGGGGATAACTATGGCTACACCTTC
.	.	TRBJ2-3	TRBV5-4	CASSAAATDTQYF	TGTGCCAGCAGCGCTGCGGCTACAGATACGCAGTATTTT
TRBD2	.	TRBJ2-1	TRBV9	CASSPRPGLAGGVGFF	TGTGCCAGCAGCCCCCGACCGGGACTAGCGGGGGGGGTAGGGTTCTTC
TRBD1	.	TRBJ1-2	TRBV5-5	CASSWTGATVDNGGYTF	TGTGCCAGCAGCTGGACAGGGGCGACGGTAGATAATGGTGGCTACACCTTC
.	.	TRBJ1-2	TRBV2	CASSERGEGGYTF	TGTGCCAGCAGTGAACGGGGAGAGGGAGGCTACACCTTC
.	few	TRBJ1-4	TRBV6-6	CASSSVAGGLEKLFF	TGTGCCAGCAGCTCCGTAGCGGGGGGACTCGAAAAACTGTTTTTT
TRBD1	.	TRBJ2-6	TRBV18	CASSPPRDRSWGGANVLTF	TGTGCCAGCTCACCACCGCGGGACAGGTCCTGGGGAGGGGCCAACGTCCTGACTTTC
.	.	TRBJ2-7	TRBV7-9	CASSPRQETYEQYF	TGTGCCAGCAGCCCCCGACAGGAAACCTACGAGCAGTACTTC
TRBD2	once	TRBJ2-3	TRBV7-3	CASKSGGPGDTQYF	TGTGCCAGCAAGAGCGGGGGTCCCGGGGATACGCAGTATTTT